This TCR beta chain was found in a study of blood T cell repertoires in COVID-19 (dated by TCRdb to 2018 to 2020). In the study overall: Samples covering the acute and convalescent phases of COVID-19 were provided by collaborators in the United States, Italy and Spain. The material from the prospective study consisted of cDNA or gDNA derived from T cells, B-cell-depleted T cells, or PBMCs. Deeply sampled blood TCRbeta repertoires from subjects exposed to, actively infected with, or recovered from COVID-19 were included in the dataset. The repertoires were released in a freely available public database intended as a resource for research on the immune response to SARS-CoV-2. The samples were drawn from the first 160 participants of the ongoing ImmuneRACE study and from more than 1,000 subjects provided by 6 global collaborators. The sample metadata nearly always contained a de-identified subject ID, COVID-19 status, age in years and sex. Where HLA class I and class II types were available, the types were taken from metadata supplied by the sample provider, not from assay-based typing. The research as a whole found: How much clinical and demographic metadata was included differed by source and by participant, and the metadata was provided uncurated.

TCRbeta CDR3 regions were amplified from genomic DNA by means of the immunoSEQ Assay, a bias-controlled multiplex PCR. The authors' pipeline ran thus. Nucleated cell counts per sample were estimated from amplification of reference gene primers within the assay. To quantify the absolute abundance of each unique TCRbeta CDR3 rearrangement, sequence reads were collapsed and filtered. For each sample, productive Simpson clonality was calculated by taking the square root of Simpson's diversity index across productive rearrangements. Drawn from immuneACCESS, this table holds only the in-frame rearrangements with V and J called that TCRdb kept. Clones are partly lost; checked studies trace under half to an unresolved V gene and leave the rest unexplained. From that table come the V and J calls and clone size; the DNA was used to work out D and trimming. This sample comprises some 170,000 clones, about four fifths of them detected only once. The ten largest clonotypes hold approximately 11% of the sample.

Based on the germline V gene, the CDR1 and CDR2 sequences are ENHRY and SYGVKD. Trimmed from V: 6 bases; trimmed from J: 0 bases; junction bases lacking a gene match: 4. From its cysteine to its phenylalanine, the CDR3 spans 14 amino acids. This entry keeps only the CDR3 DNA: 42 bases, framed from base 1. Comments on this clone: Its target antigen remains unknown. Base qualities are not at hand, and no much larger clone is one base apart.

Each collaborating institution followed its own protocols to collect whole blood in K2EDTA tubes. Collaborator samples were shipped for TCRbeta analysis as frozen whole blood, isolated PBMCs, or DNA extracted from either sample type. This sequence was found in a man aged 60 to 75 with active or convalescent COVID-19. The chain is assembled from TRBV10-3 and TRBJ1-1; the junction holds 7 bases that match TRBD1. Sequenced material: peripheral blood. The CDR3 reads as follows: CAISSGQMNTEAFF. The DNA sequence is TGTGCCATCAGCTCGGGACAGATGAACACTGAAGCTTTCTTT.